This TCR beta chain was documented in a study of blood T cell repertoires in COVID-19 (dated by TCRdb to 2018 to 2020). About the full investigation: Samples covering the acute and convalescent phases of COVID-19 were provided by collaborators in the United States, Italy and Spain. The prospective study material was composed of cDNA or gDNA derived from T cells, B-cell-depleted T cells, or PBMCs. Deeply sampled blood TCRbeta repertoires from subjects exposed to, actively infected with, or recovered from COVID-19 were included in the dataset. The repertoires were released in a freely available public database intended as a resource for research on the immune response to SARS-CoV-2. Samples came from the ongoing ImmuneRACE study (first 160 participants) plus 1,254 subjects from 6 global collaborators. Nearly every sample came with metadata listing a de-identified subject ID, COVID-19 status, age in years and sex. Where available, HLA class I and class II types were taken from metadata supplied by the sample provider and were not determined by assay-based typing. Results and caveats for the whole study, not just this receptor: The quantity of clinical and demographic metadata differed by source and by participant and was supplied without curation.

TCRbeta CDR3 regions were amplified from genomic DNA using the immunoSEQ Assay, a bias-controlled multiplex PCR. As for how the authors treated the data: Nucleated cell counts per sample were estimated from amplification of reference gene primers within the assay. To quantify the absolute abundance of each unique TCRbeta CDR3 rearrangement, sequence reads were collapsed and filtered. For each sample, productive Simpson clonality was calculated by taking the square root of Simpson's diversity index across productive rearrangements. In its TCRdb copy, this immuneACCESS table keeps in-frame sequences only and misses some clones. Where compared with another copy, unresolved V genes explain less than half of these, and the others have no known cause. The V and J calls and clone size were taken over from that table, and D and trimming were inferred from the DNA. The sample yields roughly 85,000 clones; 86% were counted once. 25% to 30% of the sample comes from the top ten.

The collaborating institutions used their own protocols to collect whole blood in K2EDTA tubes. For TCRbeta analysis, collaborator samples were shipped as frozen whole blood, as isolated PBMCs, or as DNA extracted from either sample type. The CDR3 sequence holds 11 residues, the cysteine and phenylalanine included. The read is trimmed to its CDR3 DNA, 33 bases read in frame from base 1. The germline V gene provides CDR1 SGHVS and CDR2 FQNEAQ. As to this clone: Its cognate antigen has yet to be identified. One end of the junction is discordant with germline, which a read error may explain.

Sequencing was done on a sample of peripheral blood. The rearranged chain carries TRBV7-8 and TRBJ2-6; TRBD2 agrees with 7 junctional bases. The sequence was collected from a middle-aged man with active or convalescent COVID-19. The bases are TGTGCCAGCAGCTTAGCAGGACTAGTTAAATTC. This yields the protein CASSLAGLVKF.